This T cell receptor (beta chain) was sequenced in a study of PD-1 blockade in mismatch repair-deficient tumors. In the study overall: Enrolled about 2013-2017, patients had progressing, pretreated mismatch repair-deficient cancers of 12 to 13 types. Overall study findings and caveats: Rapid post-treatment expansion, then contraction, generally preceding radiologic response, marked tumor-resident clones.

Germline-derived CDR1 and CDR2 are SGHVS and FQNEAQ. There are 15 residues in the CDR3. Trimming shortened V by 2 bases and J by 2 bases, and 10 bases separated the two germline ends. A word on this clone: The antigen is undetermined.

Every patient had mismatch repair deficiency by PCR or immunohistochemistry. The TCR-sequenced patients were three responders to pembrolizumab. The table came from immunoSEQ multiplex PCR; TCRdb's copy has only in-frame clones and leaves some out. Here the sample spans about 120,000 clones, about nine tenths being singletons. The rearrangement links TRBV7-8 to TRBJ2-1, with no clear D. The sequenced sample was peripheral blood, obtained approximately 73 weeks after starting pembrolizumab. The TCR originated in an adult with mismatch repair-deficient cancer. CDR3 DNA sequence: TGTGCCAGCAGCTTATCCCCCCGGCCCTACAATGAGCAGTTCTTC. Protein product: CASSLSPRPYNEQFF. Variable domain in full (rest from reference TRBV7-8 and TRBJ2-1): GAGVSQSPRYKVAKRGQDVALRCDPISGHVSLFWYQQALGQGPEFLTYFQNEAQLDKSGLPSDRFFAERPEGSVSTLKIQRTQQEDSAVYLCASSLSPRPYNEQFFGPGTRLTVL.